This T cell receptor (beta chain) was sequenced in a study of blood T cell repertoires in COVID-19. There are a few counts of this clone. The germline CDR1 and CDR2 sequences are WSHSY and SAAADI. V lost 6 bases to trimming and J lost 5 bases; unmatched junction nucleotides: 1. The CDR3 extends over 12 amino acids. Sequencing was performed with immunoSEQ multiplex PCR; in TCRdb, only in-frame clones are kept and a portion is missing. The sample lists under 130,000 clones; 70% to 90% were seen once. This chain connects TRBV10-2 to TRBJ1-1; TRBD1 matches 9 bases. Sequenced sample: peripheral blood. This receptor was taken from a man aged 50 to 60 in a cohort sampled during active COVID-19. The CDR3 spells CASRTGGTEAFF. The CDR3, as DNA: TGCGCCAGCAGGACAGGGGGGACTGAAGCTTTCTTT.